This entry describes one T cell receptor (beta chain). These data originate in a study of Ad26.COV2.S vaccination and SARS-CoV-2 variants. Study as a whole: Donor joined the COV1001 Ad26.COV2.S trial arm. The vaccine Ad26.COV2.S was put into the muscle once, or twice with 56 days between.

Treatment: 15 to 20 received Ad26.COV2.S at low or high dose, single or two shots; several received placebo; per-sample allocation not given. Repertoires come from day 63 after the first vaccine or placebo injection. This Boston cohort included adults aged 18-55 years. TCRdb keeps only in-frame clones here, not all; method: immunoSEQ multiplex PCR. The sample comprises 240,000 or so clones, roughly 90% of which are singletons, and roughly a tenth rests with the top ten. V was clipped by 5 bases and J by 3 bases, with 5 bases between them. Germline values: CDR1 GTSNPN, CDR2 SVGIG (reference sequence). This CDR3 has 10 amino acids.

The chain recombines TRBV30 with TRBJ2-7; no reliable D call. Sequencing used peripheral blood, obtained in a trial of Ad26.COV2.S vaccine versus placebo. The TCR comes from a person between 18 and 60 years old who received the Ad26.COV2.S COVID-19 vaccine or a placebo. CDR3 sequence: CAWADYEQYF. DNA of the CDR3: TGTGCCTGGGCAGACTACGAGCAGTACTTC.